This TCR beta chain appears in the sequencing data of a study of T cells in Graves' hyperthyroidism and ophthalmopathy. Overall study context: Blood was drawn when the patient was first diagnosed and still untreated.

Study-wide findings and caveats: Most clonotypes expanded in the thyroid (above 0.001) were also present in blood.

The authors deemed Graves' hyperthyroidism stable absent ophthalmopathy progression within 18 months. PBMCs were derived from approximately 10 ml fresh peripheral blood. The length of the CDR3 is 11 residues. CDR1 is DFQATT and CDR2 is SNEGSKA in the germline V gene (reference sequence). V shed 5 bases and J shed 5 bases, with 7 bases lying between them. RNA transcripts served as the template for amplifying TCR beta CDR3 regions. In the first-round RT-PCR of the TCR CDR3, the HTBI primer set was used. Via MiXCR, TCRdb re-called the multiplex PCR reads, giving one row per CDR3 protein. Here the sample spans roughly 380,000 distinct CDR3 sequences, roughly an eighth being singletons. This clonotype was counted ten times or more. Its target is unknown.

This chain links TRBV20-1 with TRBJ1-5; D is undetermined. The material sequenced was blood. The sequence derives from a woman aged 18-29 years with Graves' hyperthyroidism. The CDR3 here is CSAGSDQPQHF. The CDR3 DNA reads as TGCAGTGCTGGGTCCGATCAGCCCCAGCATTTT.